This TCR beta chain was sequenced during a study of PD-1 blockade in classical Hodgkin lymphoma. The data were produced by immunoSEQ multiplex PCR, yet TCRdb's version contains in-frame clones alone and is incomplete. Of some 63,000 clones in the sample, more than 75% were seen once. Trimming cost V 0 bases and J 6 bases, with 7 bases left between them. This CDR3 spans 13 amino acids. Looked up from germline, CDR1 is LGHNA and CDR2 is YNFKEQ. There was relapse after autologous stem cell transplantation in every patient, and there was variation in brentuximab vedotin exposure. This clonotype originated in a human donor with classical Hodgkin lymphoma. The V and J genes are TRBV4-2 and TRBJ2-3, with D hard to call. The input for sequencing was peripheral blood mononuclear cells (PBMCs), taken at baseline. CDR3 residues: CASSQEWLDTQYF. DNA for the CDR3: TGTGCCAGCAGCCAAGAATGGCTGGATACGCAGTATTTT.